This T cell receptor beta chain was retrieved from a study of shared clonotypes between healthy human individuals. Method: immunoSEQ multiplex PCR; TCRdb's copy keeps in-frame clones and lacks some. This sample has 800,000 to 950,000 clones, with roughly 96% found just once. Naive CD8 populations comprised CD45RO-negative cells positively selected for CCR7, excluding terminally differentiated effector memory CD45RA+ cells. The TCR sequence derives from a man aged 25-40 years in good health. Specimen: naive CD8+ T cells sorted from blood.

CDR3: CASSLDEGTQTQYF. DNA for the CDR3: TGTGCCAGCAGCTTAGATGAGGGGACACAGACCCAGTACTTC. V gene TRBV11-2 combines with J gene TRBJ2-5, with a tentative D call TRBD1 (6 bases). V was pared by 0 bases and J by 6 bases, with 11 bases between. The CDR3 is 14 amino acids. The V gene's germline CDR1 is SGHAT and CDR2 FQNNGV.